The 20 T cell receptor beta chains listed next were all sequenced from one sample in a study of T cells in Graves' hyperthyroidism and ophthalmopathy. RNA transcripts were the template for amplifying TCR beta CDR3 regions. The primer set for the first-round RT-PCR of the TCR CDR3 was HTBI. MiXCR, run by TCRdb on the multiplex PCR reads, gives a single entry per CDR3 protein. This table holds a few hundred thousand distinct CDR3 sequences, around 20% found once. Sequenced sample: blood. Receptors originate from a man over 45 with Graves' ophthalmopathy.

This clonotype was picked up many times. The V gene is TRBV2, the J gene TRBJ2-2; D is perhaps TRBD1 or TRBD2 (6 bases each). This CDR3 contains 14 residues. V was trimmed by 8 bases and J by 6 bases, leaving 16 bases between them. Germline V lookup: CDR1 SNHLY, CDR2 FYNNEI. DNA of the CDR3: TGTGCCAGCGCGGAGGGGGACGTCTCCGGGGAGCTGTTTTTT. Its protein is CASAEGDVSGELFF.

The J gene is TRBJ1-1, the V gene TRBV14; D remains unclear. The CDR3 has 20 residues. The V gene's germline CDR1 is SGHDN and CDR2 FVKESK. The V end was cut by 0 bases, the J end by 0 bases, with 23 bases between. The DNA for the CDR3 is TGTGCCAGCAGCCAAGAAGAACTATCTCTAGGGTACTCCATGAACACTGAAGCTTTCTTT. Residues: CASSQEELSLGYSMNTEAFF. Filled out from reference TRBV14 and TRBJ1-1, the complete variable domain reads EAGVTQFPSHSVIEKGQTVTLRCDPISGHDNLYWYRRVMGKEIKFLLHFVKESKQDESGMPNNRFLAERTGGTYSTLKVQPAELEDSGVYFCASSQEELSLGYSMNTEAFFGQGTRLTVV.

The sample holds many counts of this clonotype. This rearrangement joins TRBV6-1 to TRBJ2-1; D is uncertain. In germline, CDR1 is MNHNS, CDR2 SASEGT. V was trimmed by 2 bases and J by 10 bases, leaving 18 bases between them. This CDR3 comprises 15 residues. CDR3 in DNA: TGTGCCAGCAGTGAATTGGGCAGTTACGTGGGAGAGCAGTTCTTC. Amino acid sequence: CASSELGSYVGEQFF.

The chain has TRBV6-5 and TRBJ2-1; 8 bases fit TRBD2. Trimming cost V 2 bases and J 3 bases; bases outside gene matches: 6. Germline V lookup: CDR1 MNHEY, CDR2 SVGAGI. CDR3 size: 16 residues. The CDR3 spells CASSYMAGGLYNEQFF. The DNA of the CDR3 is TGTGCCAGCAGTTACATGGCGGGAGGCCTCTACAATGAGCAGTTCTTC.

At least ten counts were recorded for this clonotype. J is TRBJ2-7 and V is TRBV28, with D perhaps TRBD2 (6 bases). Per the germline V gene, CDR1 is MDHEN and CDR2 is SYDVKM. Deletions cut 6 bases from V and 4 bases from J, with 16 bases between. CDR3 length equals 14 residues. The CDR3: CASSSGGVGYEQYF. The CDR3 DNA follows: TGTGCCAGCAGCTCGGGCGGGGTGGGATACGAGCAGTACTTC.

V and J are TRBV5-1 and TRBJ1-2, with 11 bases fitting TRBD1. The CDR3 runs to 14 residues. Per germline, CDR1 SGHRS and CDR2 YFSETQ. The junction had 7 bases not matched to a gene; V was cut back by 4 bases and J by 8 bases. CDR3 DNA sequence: TGCGCCAGCAGCCCCCGGACAGGGGGCAGAGGCTACACCTTC. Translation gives CASSPRTGGRGYTF.

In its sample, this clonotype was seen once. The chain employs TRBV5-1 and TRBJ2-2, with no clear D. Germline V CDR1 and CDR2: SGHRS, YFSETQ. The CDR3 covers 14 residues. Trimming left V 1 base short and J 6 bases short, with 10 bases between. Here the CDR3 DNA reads TGCGCCAGCAGCTTGCAGGTAGTCCCCGGGGAGCTGTTTTTT. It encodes CASSLQVVPGELFF.

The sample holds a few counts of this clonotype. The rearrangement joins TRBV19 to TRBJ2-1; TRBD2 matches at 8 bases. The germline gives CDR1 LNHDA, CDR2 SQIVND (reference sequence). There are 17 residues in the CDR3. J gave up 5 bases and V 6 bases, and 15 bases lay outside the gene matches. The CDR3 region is CASSPLTSGSPHNEQFF. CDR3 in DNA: TGTGCCAGTAGCCCCTTAACTAGCGGCTCCCCACACAATGAGCAGTTCTTC.

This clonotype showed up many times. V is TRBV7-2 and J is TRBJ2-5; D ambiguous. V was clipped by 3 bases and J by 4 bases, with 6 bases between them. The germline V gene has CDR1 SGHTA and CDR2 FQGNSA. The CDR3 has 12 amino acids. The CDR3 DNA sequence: TGTGCCAGCAGCTTCTCTACAGAGACCCAGTACTTC. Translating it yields CASSFSTETQYF.

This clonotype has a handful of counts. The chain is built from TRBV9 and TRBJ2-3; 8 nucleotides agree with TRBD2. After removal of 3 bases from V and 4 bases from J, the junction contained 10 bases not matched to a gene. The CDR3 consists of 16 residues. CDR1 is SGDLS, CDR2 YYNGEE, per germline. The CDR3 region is CASSEYAGGGPDTQYF. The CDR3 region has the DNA TGTGCCAGCAGCGAATATGCGGGGGGCGGCCCAGATACGCAGTATTTT. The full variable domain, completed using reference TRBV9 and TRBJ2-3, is DSGVTQTPKHLITATGQRVTLRCSPRSGDLSVYWYQQSLDQGLQFLIQYYNGEERAKGNILERFSAQQFPDLHSELNLSSLELGDSALYFCASSEYAGGGPDTQYFGPGTRLTVL.

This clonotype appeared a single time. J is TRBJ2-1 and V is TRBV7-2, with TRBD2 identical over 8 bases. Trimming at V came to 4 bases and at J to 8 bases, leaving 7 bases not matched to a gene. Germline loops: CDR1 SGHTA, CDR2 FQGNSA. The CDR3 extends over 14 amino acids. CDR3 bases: TGTGCCAGCAGCTCCAACACGGGGGGGGATGAGCAGTTCTTC. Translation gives CASSSNTGGDEQFF. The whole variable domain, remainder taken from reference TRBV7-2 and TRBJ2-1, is GAGVSQSPSNKVTEKGKDVELRCDPISGHTALYWYRQSLGQGLEFLIYFQGNSAPDKSGLPSDRFSAERTGGSVSTLTIQRTQQEDSAVYLCASSSNTGGDEQFFGPGTRLTVL.

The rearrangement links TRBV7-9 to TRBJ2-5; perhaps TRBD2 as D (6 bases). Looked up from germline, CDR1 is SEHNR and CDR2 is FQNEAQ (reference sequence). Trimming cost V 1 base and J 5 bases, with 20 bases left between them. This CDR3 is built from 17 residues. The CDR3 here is CASSLGASSGSRETQYF. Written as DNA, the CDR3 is TGTGCCAGCAGCTTAGGGGCGAGTTCCGGGAGTCGGGAGACCCAGTACTTC.

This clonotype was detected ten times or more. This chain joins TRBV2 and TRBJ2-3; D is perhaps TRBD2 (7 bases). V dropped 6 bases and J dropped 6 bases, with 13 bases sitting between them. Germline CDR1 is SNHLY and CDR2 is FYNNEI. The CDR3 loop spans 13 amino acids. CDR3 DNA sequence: TGTGCCAGCAGCAGGACTAGGGGGGATACGCAGTATTTT. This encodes CASSRTRGDTQYF.

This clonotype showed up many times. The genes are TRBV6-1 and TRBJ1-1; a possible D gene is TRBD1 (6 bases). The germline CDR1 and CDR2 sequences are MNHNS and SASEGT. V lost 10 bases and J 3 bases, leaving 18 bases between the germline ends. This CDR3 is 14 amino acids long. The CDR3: CAIKRRGGHTEAFF. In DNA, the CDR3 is TGTGCCATCAAACGACGTGGGGGGCACACTGAAGCTTTCTTT.

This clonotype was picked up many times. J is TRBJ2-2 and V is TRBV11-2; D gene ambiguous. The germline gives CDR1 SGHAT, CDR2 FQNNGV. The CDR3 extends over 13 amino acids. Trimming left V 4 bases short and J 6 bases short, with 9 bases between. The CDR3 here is CASSSSVPGELFF. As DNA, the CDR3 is TGTGCCAGCAGCTCAAGCGTTCCCGGGGAGCTGTTTTTT.

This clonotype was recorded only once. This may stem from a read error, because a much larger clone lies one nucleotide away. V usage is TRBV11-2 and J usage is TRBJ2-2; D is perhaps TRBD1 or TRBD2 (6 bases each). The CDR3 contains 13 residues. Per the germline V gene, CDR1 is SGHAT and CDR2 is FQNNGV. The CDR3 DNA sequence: TGTGCCAGCACGGGGGCCCCGGGCGGGGAGCTGTCTTTT. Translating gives CASTGAPGGELSF.

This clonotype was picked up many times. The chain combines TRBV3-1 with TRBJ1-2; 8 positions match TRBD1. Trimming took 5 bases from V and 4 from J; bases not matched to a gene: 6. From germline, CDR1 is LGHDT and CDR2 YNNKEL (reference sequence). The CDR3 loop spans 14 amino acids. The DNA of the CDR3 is TGTGCCAGCAGCTCAGGGGGCGCGGGCTATGGCTACACCTTC. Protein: CASSSGGAGYGYTF.

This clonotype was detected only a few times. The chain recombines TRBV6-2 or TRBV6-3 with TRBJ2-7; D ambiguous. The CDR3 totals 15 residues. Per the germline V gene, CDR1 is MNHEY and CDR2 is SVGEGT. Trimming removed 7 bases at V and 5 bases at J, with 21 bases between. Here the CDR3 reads CASTFPDRASDEQYF. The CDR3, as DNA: TGTGCCAGCACCTTCCCGGACCGCGCATCCGACGAGCAGTACTTC.

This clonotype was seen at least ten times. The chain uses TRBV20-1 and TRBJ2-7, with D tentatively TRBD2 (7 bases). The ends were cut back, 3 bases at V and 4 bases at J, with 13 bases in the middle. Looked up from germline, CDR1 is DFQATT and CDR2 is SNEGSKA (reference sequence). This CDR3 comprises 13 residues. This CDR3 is CSARGGAGYEQYF. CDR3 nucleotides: TGCAGTGCTAGGGGGGGGGCAGGGTACGAGCAGTACTTC.

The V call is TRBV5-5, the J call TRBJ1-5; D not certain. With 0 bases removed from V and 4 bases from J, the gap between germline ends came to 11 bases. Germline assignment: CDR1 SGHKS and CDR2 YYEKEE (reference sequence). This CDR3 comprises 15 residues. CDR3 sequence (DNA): TGTGCCAGCAGCTTGGTCGTGGCCGATAATCAGCCCCAGCATTTT. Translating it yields CASSLVVADNQPQHF.